This TCR beta chain comes out of a study of control samples from healthy donors and cancer patients. Sequenced by immunoSEQ multiplex PCR; TCRdb stores in-frame clones only, minus some. This sample has 65,000 to 75,000 clones, with roughly 90% found just once. This clone turned up a few times. The sequencing input was blood. The TCR sequence derives from a woman aged 45-65 years in good health.

CDR3 residues: CASSLQPGGDQPQHF. CDR3 coding DNA: TGCGCCAGCAGCTTACAACCAGGTGGCGATCAGCCCCAGCATTTT. The J gene is TRBJ1-5, the V gene TRBV5-1; D not certain. The germline V gene has CDR1 SGHRS and CDR2 YFSETQ. The CDR3 is 15 amino acids. Deletions cut 2 bases from V and 5 bases from J, with 14 bases between.